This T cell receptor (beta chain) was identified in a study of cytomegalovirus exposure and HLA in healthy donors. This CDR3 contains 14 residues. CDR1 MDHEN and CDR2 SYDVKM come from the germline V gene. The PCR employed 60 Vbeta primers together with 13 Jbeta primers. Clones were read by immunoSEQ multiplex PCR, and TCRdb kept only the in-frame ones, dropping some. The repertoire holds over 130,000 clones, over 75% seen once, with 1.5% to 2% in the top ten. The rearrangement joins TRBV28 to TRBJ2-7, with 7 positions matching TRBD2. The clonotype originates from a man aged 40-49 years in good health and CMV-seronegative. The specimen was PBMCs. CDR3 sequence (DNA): TGTGCAAGCGGGCCGGGAGGAACGGGCTACGAGCAGTACTTC. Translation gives CASGPGGTGYEQYF.